A single sample gave rise to the 24 T cell receptor beta chains below, sequenced in a study of T-cell reconstitution after alpha-beta-depleted transplantation in children. The TCRbeta library incorporated unique molecular identifiers. TCRdb itself ran the PCR reads through MiXCR, one entry per CDR3 protein. The data contain some 400,000 distinct CDR3 sequences, over 20% of them singletons. Sequenced material: PBMCs from the stem cell graft donor, taken from the stem cell graft. The receptors were sampled from a human donor who donated a stem cell graft to a child with acute myeloid leukemia.

This clonotype was recorded at least ten times. The chain has TRBV20-1 and TRBJ2-1; D is unresolved. The CDR3 is 12 amino acids. V shed 5 bases and J shed 5 bases, with 10 bases lying between them. CDR1 and CDR2 (germline): DFQATT, SNEGSKA (reference sequence). CDR3 sequence reads: CSALRENNEQFF. The CDR3, as DNA: TGCAGTGCTCTACGAGAGAACAATGAGCAGTTCTTC.

J is TRBJ1-1 and V is TRBV7-9; a possible D gene is TRBD1 (5 bases). Germline CDR1 reads SEHNR; CDR2 reads FQNEAQ (reference sequence). CDR3 length: 16 residues. Trimming removed 0 bases at V and 5 bases at J, with 16 bases between. CDR3 amino acids: CASSLARGTSGTEAFF. CDR3 nucleotides: TGTGCCAGCAGCTTAGCGCGGGGCACCTCTGGAACTGAAGCTTTCTTT.

Only a few counts were recorded for this clonotype. The chain links TRBV29-1 to TRBJ2-7; tentatively, D is TRBD1 (5 bases). Looked up from germline, CDR1 is SQVTM and CDR2 is ANQGSEA. The CDR3 length is 17 residues. With 4 bases removed from V and 0 bases from J, the gap between germline ends came to 22 bases. The CDR3 DNA is TGCAGCGTTGGAGGCCGAGCAGGGAACAGTCGCTCCTACGAGCAGTACTTC. Amino acid sequence: CSVGGRAGNSRSYEQYF.

This clonotype was picked up many times. At one end, the junction sequence differs from germline, possibly due to a read error. This chain uses TRBV27 with TRBJ2-1; 10 bases map to TRBD2. The CDR3 is 15 residues long. Per the germline V gene, CDR1 is MNHEY and CDR2 is SMNVEV (reference sequence). The CDR3 loop is CASSSTSGNYNEQFF. For the CDR3, the DNA is TGCGCCAGCAGTTCAACTAGCGGGAACTACAATGAGCAGTTCTTC.

The chain employs TRBV2 and TRBJ2-7; a possible D gene is TRBD2 (6 bases). Trimming took 0 bases from V and 7 from J, leaving 16 bases between them. CDR1 is SNHLY, CDR2 FYNNEI, per germline. The CDR3 runs to 15 residues. The CDR3 coding sequence is TGTGCCAGCAGTGAAGCAGTAGCGGTAACGAGGGAGCAGTACTTC. It encodes CASSEAVAVTREQYF.

This clonotype has more than one count but fewer than ten. The chain employs TRBV15 and TRBJ1-1; D is undetermined. V was cut by 4 bases and J by 5 bases, with 14 bases left in between. Per the germline V gene, CDR1 is LNHNV and CDR2 is YYDKDF (reference sequence). CDR3 size: 14 residues. The CDR3 DNA is TGTGCCACCAGCAAGGGCCCCAAGGGAACTGAAGCTTTCTTT. Encoded protein: CATSKGPKGTEAFF. The variable domain in full, completed from reference TRBV15 and TRBJ1-1, reads DAMVIQNPRYQVTQFGKPVTLSCSQTLNHNVMYWYQQKSSQAPKLLFHYYDKDFNNEADTPDNFQSRRPNTSFCFLDIRSPGLGDTAMYLCATSKGPKGTEAFFGQGTRLTVV.

The V call is TRBV25-1, the J call TRBJ2-5; the D is unclear. V was trimmed by 8 bases and J by 1 base, leaving 5 bases between them. Germline-derived CDR1 and CDR2 are MGHDK and SYGVNS. CDR3 size: 11 residues. The CDR3 spells CASQRQETQYF. For the CDR3, the DNA is TGTGCCAGCCAGCGCCAAGAGACCCAGTACTTC.

This clonotype was counted only a few times. The chain is built from TRBV5-1 and TRBJ2-7; TRBD1 aligns across 7 bases. CDR1 is SGHRS and CDR2 is YFSETQ in the germline V gene. This CDR3 is built from 13 residues. The V and J ends lost 4 bases and 5 bases, in that order; junction bases with no gene match: 6. The CDR3 reads CASSKDRRDEQYF. The CDR3 DNA is TGCGCCAGCAGCAAGGACAGGCGCGACGAGCAGTACTTC.

The rearrangement links TRBV20-1 to TRBJ2-1, with D possibly matching TRBD2 (6 bases). V lost 0 bases to trimming and J lost 12 bases, with 15 bases between them. The CDR3 has 13 residues. CDR1 is DFQATT, CDR2 SNEGSKA, per germline (reference sequence). The CDR3 sequence: CSARDPSVTSQFF. CDR3 DNA: TGCAGTGCTAGAGATCCTAGCGTAACCTCGCAGTTCTTC.

This clonotype has a handful of counts. CDR3 protein: CASRRTNRLQETQYF. CDR3 DNA sequence: TGCGCCAGCAGAAGAACTAATCGACTTCAAGAGACCCAGTACTTC. The chain has TRBV5-1 and TRBJ2-5; D remains unclear. CDR3 length: 15 amino acids. Germline CDR1 reads SGHRS; CDR2 reads YFSETQ. Trimming removed 5 bases at V and 2 bases at J, with 16 bases between.

The sample holds a few counts of this clonotype. The genes are TRBV12-3 or TRBV12-4 and TRBJ1-6, with TRBD1 identical over 9 bases. This CDR3 is 16 amino acids long. V trimming: 3 bases; J trimming: 9 bases; junction bases outside the gene matches: 9. DNA for the CDR3: TGTGCCAGCAGTTTTCAGGGGGACAGGGATCGTTCACCCCTCCACTTT. Protein product: CASSFQGDRDRSPLHF.

The J gene is TRBJ1-1, the V gene TRBV28; 9 bases are shared with TRBD1. CDR1 is MDHEN, CDR2 SYDVKM, per germline. V shed 4 bases and J 3 bases; nucleotides not matched to a gene: 15. This CDR3 has 18 amino acids. The CDR3 is CASSSGPGTGIRDTEAFF. As DNA, the CDR3 is TGTGCCAGCAGTTCGGGCCCCGGGACAGGGATTCGCGACACTGAAGCTTTCTTT.

This clonotype turned up a few times. The chain links TRBV29-1 to TRBJ1-6; D is unclear. V was cut by 4 bases and J by 10 bases, with 14 bases left in between. The germline gives CDR1 SQVTM, CDR2 ANQGSEA. The CDR3 loop spans 13 amino acids. As DNA, the CDR3 is TGCAGCGTTGCTGAGGAGGTACGGTCACCCCTCCACTTT. This gives the protein CSVAEEVRSPLHF. The full variable domain, in which reference TRBV29-1 and TRBJ1-6 provide the parts outside the CDR3, is SAVISQKPSRDICQRGTSLTIQCQVDSQVTMMFWYRQQPGQSLTLIATANQGSEATYESGFVIDKFPISRPNLTFSTLTVSNMSPEDSSIYLCSVAEEVRSPLHFGNGTRLTVT.

This clonotype was recorded at least ten times. The chain recombines TRBV6-1 with TRBJ2-7; TRBD1 matches at 9 bases. Unmatched junction bases numbered 6, after V lost 6 bases and J lost 0 bases. Germline V CDR1 and CDR2: MNHNS, SASEGT. This CDR3 region has 15 residues. CDR3 residues: CASSPGQGYSYEQYF. In DNA form, the CDR3 reads TGTGCCAGCAGCCCAGGACAGGGGTACTCCTACGAGCAGTACTTC.

In its sample, this clonotype was seen a few times. The chain combines TRBV12-3 or TRBV12-4 with TRBJ2-7; TRBD1 aligns across 7 bases. J was trimmed by 0 bases and V by 5 bases; bases with no gene match: 4. CDR3 length equals 14 residues. The CDR3 is CASSPGTASYEQYF. CDR3 in DNA: TGTGCCAGCAGTCCCGGGACAGCCTCCTACGAGCAGTACTTC.

This clonotype was seen a handful of times. V usage is TRBV24-1 and J usage is TRBJ2-6, with D possibly being TRBD1 (6 bases). This CDR3 has 16 amino acids. V shed 9 bases and J shed 0 bases, with 14 bases lying between them. Germline CDR1 is KGHDR and CDR2 is SFDVKD. The CDR3 coding sequence is TGTGCCACCCAGGCGACAGGCCCCTCTGGGGCCAACGTCCTGACTTTC. It encodes CATQATGPSGANVLTF.

This clonotype was picked up many times. This chain connects TRBV29-1 to TRBJ2-1; the match to TRBD1 covers 9 bases. The J segment lost 7 bases and the V segment lost 7 bases, leaving 14 bases of the junction unmatched. This CDR3 contains 15 residues. The V gene's germline CDR1 is SQVTM and CDR2 ANQGSEA. DNA of the CDR3: TGCAGCGCTAGGAAACAGGGGGCGCCCCAGAATGAGCAGTTCTTC. Protein: CSARKQGAPQNEQFF.

In its sample, this clonotype was seen many times. The rearrangement uses TRBV18 and TRBJ1-1; no clear D gene. V was pared by 6 bases and J by 4 bases, with 18 bases between. The CDR3 length is 15 residues. Germline V gene lookup returns CDR1 KGHSH and CDR2 LQKENI. CDR3 nucleotide sequence: TGTGCCAGCTCCCCAAATGGTGGTGGGAGCACTGAAGCTTTCTTT. This sequence encodes CASSPNGGGSTEAFF.

The chain couples TRBV29-1 to TRBJ1-2; D perhaps matches TRBD1 (5 bases). Germline V gene sequence: CDR1 SQVTM, CDR2 ANQGSEA. The CDR3 has 10 residues. Trimming cost V 7 bases and J 5 bases, with 8 bases left between them. CDR3 sequence: CSDDSYGYTF. The CDR3 DNA reads as TGCAGCGACGACAGTTATGGCTACACCTTC.

In its sample, this clonotype was seen a few times. V gene TRBV6-6 combines with J gene TRBJ2-1, with D unclear. The germline gives CDR1 MNHNY, CDR2 SVGAGI (reference sequence). The ends were cut back, 7 bases at V and 0 bases at J, with 7 bases in the middle. The CDR3 contains 13 residues. Here the CDR3 DNA reads TGTGCCAGCAAATTTAGCTCCTACAATGAGCAGTTCTTC. Protein: CASKFSSYNEQFF.

There are a few counts of this clonotype. This chain joins TRBV7-9 and TRBJ2-7, with D possibly being TRBD1 (6 bases). Germline CDR1 SEHNR, CDR2 FQNEAQ (reference sequence). Trimming shortened V by 1 base and J by 3 bases, and 10 bases separated the two germline ends. The CDR3 sequence is 14 residues long. The CDR3 sequence: CASSLVDSHYEQYF. Written as DNA, the CDR3 is TGTGCCAGCAGCTTAGTGGACAGTCACTACGAGCAGTACTTC.

J is TRBJ2-3 and V is TRBV4-3; TRBD2 matches at 13 bases. V was pared by 1 base and J by 1 base, with 5 bases of the junction left unmatched. The CDR3 is 18 amino acids. Germline CDR1 and CDR2: LGHNA and YSLEER. The CDR3 DNA is TGCGCCAGCAGCCAAGGACTAGCGGGAGGATGGGGCACAGATACGCAGTATTTT. Protein sequence: CASSQGLAGGWGTDTQYF.

The rearrangement joins TRBV12-3 or TRBV12-4 to TRBJ2-1; 7 nucleotides align to TRBD2. CDR3 length: 16 residues. The J segment lost 2 bases and the V segment lost 10 bases, leaving 14 bases of the junction unmatched. This CDR3 reads CAISPSEGGPYNEQFF. DNA of the CDR3: TGTGCCATCTCCCCTAGTGAGGGAGGGCCCTACAATGAGCAGTTCTTC.

This clonotype was seen ten or more times. J is TRBJ2-1 and V is TRBV29-1, with TRBD2 matching over 9 bases. CDR1 and CDR2 from the germline V gene are SQVTM and ANQGSEA. This CDR3 has 12 amino acids. The ends lost 8 bases at V and 8 bases at J; junction bases unmatched: 7. The DNA of the CDR3 is TGCAGCTTTTTAGCGGGAGCCTATGAGCAGTTCTTC. Translated: CSFLAGAYEQFF.